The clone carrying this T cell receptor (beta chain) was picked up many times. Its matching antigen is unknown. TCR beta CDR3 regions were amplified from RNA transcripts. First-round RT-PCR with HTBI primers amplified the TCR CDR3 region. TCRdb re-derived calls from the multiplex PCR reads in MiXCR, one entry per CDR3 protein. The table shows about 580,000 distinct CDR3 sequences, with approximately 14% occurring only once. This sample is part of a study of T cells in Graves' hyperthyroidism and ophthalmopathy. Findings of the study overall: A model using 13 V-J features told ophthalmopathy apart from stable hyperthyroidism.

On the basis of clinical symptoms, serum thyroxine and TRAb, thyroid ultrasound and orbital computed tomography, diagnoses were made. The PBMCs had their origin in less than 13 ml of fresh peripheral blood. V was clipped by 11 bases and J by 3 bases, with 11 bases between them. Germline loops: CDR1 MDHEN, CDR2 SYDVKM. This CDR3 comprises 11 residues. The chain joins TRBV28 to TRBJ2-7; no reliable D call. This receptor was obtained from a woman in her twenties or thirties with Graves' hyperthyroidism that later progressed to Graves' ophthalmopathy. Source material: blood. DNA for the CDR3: TGTGCCGCAGTCAGAGGCTACGAGCAGTACTTC. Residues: CAAVRGYEQYF. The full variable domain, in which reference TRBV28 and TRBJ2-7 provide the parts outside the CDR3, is DVKVTQSSRYLVKRTGEKVFLECVQDMDHENMFWYRQDPGLGLRLIYFSYDVKMKEKGDIPEGYSVSREKKERFSLILESASTNQTSMYLCAAVRGYEQYFGPGTRLTVT.